The subject of this entry is one T cell receptor (beta chain). The source of the sample is a study of read filtering for tumor transcriptome and immune sequencing. This library used around 400 ng RNA and molecular barcoded adaptors spanning alpha/delta and beta/gamma chains. TCRdb ran MiXCR on the reads and lists one entry per CDR3 protein. Of some 120,000 distinct CDR3 sequences listed, over 10% are singletons. Unmatched junction bases numbered 7, after V lost 5 bases and J lost 6 bases. This CDR3 has 14 amino acids. The germline CDR1 and CDR2 sequences are SGHTA and FQGNSA. This TCR came from a donor at least 40 years old with multiple myeloma. Material for sequencing was a population of CD138-negative cells sorted from bone marrow. The chain combines TRBV7-2 with TRBJ2-7; 10 bases are a match to TRBD2. The chain's CDR3 is CASSRSGRAVEQYF. CDR3 DNA sequence: TGTGCCAGCAGCAGAAGCGGGAGGGCCGTCGAGCAGTACTTC.